The 10 T cell receptor beta chains below all came from one sample that was sequenced in a study of tumor and adjacent non-tumor tissue in lung cancer. The library came from three nested PCR rounds adapted from ARM-PCR protocols. A single record per CDR3 protein comes from TCRdb applying MiXCR to the multiplex PCR reads. The table has approximately 110,000 distinct CDR3 sequences, about 63% seen once. This sample's RNA came from whole unsorted tissue. This non-tumor lung sample came from over 3 cm beyond the tumor edge. The sample comprised distant non-tumor lung tissue. The source is a man in his fifties or sixties with non-small cell lung cancer.

This clonotype was counted a few times. This sequence joins TRBV28 and TRBJ2-1; no reliable D call. Trimming removed 6 bases from V and 5 bases from J, with 20 bases in between. The CDR3 sequence is 16 residues long. The germline CDR1 and CDR2 sequences are MDHEN and SYDVKM. The CDR3 sequence is CASSSTYLGKDNEQFF. In DNA, the CDR3 is TGTGCCAGCAGCTCGACCTACCTAGGTAAAGACAATGAGCAGTTCTTC.

With respect to this clonotype: This sequence may be a read error, since a much larger clone differs from it by one base. The gene calls are TRBV20-1 and TRBJ2-7; D call uncertain. Germline-derived CDR1 and CDR2 are DFQATT and SNEGSKA (reference sequence). The CDR3 contains 11 residues. CDR3 sequence reads: CSAEAAYEKYF. Written as DNA, the CDR3 is TGCAGTGCTGAGGCCGCCTACGAGAAGTACTTC.

This clonotype occurred a few times. The chain joins TRBV19 to TRBJ1-1; D is uncertain. Per the germline V gene, CDR1 is LNHDA and CDR2 is SQIVND (reference sequence). Trimming cost V 5 bases and J 1 base, with 14 bases left between them. The CDR3 is made up of 15 amino acids. CDR3 in DNA: TGTGCCAGTAGTCCGCGTTTGACGGCGAACACTGAAGCTTTCTTT. Translation: CASSPRLTANTEAFF.

To note about this clonotype: Just one base apart from a much larger clone, this may be a read error. The chain has TRBV11-2 and TRBJ1-2; a possible D gene is TRBD1 (5 bases). This CDR3 has 15 amino acids. Germline V gives CDR1 SGHAT, CDR2 FQNNGV. The V end lost 0 bases, the J end lost 4 bases, and 12 bases lay between the germline ends. CDR3 in amino acids: CASSLEGTGPYGYTF. CDR3 sequence (DNA): TGTGCCAGCAGCTTAGAAGGAACAGGCCCCTATGGCTACACCTTC.

Of note for this clonotype: A much larger clone differs by one base, so this may be a read error. The conserved phenylalanine or tryptophan is not found at the CDR3 terminus, so this likely reflects a read error. The rearrangement uses TRBV20-1 and TRBJ1-2; the D gene is possibly TRBD1 (5 bases). This CDR3 is built from 12 residues. In germline, CDR1 is DFQATT, CDR2 SNEGSKA (reference sequence). V gave up 5 bases and J gave up 3 bases, with 10 bases separating them. For the CDR3, the DNA is TGCAGTGCTTCTCAGGGAGACTATGGCTACACCATC. Translated, it gives CSASQGDYGYTI.

As regards this clonotype: One end of the junction varies from germline; a read error may be responsible. The J gene is TRBJ2-7, the V gene TRBV11-3; D is unresolved. Germline V lookup: CDR1 SGHNT, CDR2 YENEEA. CDR3 length: 11 residues. CDR3 nucleotide sequence: TGTACCAGCAGCTTACTCGACGTGCAGTACTTC. Protein: CTSSLLDVQYF.

The chain links TRBV4-3 to TRBJ2-1; 7 bases align to TRBD2. The J call is doubtful: the DNA matches TRBJ2-7 better. CDR1 and CDR2 (germline): LGHNA, YSLEER. The CDR3 contains 19 residues. CDR3 residues: CASSQEAGWGQSSYDEQYF. DNA of the CDR3: TGCGCCAGCAGCCAAGAAGCGGGGTGGGGTCAGAGCTCCTACGATGAGCAGTACTTC.

Concerning this clonotype: This clone may be a read error of a much larger clone one base away. This rearrangement joins TRBV28 to TRBJ1-1; TRBD1 might be the D (6 bases). Looked up from germline, CDR1 is MDHEN and CDR2 is SYDVKM. The CDR3 extends over 14 amino acids. The CDR3 spells CTSSPTGSNTEAFF. In DNA, the CDR3 is TGTACCAGCAGTCCGACAGGATCGAACACTGAAGCTTTCTTT.

A remark on this clonotype: The junction and the germline gene differ at one end; a read error may be behind it. The V and J genes are TRBV24-1 and TRBJ1-6; no clear D gene. From germline, CDR1 is KGHDR and CDR2 SFDVKD. The CDR3 is 11 residues long. The CDR3 loop reads CATLRNLPLHF. The CDR3 DNA follows: TGTGCCACCCTTCGAAATTTACCCCTCCACTTT.

This clonotype was seen repeatedly, ten times or more. This chain uses TRBV6-6 with TRBJ2-5; 9 bases fit TRBD2. The trim removed 6 bases at V and 5 bases at J, leaving 7 bases unmatched. The CDR3 is 14 residues long. Per germline, CDR1 MNHNY and CDR2 SVGAGI (reference sequence). Written as DNA, the CDR3 is TGTGCCAGCAGCTCGCGGGGGGGGCCGGAGACCCAGTACTTC. Amino acid sequence: CASSSRGGPETQYF.